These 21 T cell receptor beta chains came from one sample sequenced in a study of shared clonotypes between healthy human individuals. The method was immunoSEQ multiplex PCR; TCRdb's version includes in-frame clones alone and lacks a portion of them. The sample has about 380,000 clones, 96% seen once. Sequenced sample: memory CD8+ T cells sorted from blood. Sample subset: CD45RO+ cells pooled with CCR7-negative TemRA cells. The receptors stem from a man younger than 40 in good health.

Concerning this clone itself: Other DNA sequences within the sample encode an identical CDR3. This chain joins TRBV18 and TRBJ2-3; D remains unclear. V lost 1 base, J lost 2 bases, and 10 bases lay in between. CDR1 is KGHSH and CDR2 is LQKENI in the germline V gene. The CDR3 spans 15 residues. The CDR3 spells CASSPLAGPTDTQYF. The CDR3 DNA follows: TGTGCCAGCTCACCACTAGCCGGCCCCACAGATACGCAGTATTTT. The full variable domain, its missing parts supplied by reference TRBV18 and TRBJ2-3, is NAGVMQNPRHLVRRRGQEARLRCSPMKGHSHVYWYRQLPEEGLKFMVYLQKENIIDESGMPKERFSAEFPKEGPSILRIQQVVRGDSAAYFCASSPLAGPTDTQYFGPGTRLTVL.

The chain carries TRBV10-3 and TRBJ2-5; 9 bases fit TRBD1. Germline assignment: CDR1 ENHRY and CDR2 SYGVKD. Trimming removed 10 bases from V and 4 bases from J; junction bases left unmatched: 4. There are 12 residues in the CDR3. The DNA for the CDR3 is TGTGCCACTACAGGGGGCGCAGAGACCCAGTACTTC. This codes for CATTGGAETQYF.

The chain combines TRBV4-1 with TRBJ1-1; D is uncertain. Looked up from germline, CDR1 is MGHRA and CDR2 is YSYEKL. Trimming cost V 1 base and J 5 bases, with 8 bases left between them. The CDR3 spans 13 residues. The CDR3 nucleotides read TGCGCCAGCAGCCAAGTAGTGGGGACTGAAGCTTTCTTT. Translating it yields CASSQVVGTEAFF.

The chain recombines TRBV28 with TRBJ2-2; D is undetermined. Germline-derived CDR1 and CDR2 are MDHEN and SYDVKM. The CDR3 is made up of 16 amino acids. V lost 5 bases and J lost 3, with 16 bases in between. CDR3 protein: CASSPAAGLDTGELFF. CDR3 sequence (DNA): TGTGCCAGCAGTCCCGCCGCTGGTCTGGACACCGGGGAGCTGTTTTTT.

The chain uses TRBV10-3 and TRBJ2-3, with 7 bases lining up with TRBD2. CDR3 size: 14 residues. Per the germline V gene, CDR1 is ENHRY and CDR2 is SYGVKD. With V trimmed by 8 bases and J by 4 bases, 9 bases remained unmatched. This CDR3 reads CAIAWREMADTQYF. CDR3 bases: TGTGCCATCGCTTGGCGGGAGATGGCAGATACGCAGTATTTT.

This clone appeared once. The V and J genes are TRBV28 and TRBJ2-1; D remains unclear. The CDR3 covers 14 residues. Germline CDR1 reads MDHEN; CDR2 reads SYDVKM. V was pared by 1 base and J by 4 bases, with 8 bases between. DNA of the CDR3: TGTGCCAGCAGTTTATTCCACGGTTACAATGAGCAGTTCTTC. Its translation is CASSLFHGYNEQFF.

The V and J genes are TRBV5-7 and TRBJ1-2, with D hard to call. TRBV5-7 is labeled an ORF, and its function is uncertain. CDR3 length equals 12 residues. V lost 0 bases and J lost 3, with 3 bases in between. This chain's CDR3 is CASSLAHYGYTF. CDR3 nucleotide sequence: TGTGCCAGCAGCTTGGCCCACTATGGCTACACCTTC.

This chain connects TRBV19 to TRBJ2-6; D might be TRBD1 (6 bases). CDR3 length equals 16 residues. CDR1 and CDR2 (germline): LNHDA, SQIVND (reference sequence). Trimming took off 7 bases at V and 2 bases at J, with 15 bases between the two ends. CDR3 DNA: TGTGCCAGTACTCCAACAGGGTTGCCTGGGGCCAACGTCCTGACTTTC. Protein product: CASTPTGLPGANVLTF. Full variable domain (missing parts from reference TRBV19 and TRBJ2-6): DGGITQSPKYLFRKEGQNVTLSCEQNLNHDAMYWYRQDPGQGLRLIYYSQIVNDFQKGDIAEGYSVSREKKESFPLTVTSAQKNPTAFYLCASTPTGLPGANVLTFGAGSRLTVL.

The CDR3 region has the DNA TGCGCCAGCAGCTTGGTCGGGGGGACTAGCGTTTACACCGGGGAGCTGTTTTTT. It specifies CASSLVGGTSVYTGELFF. This sequence joins TRBV5-1 and TRBJ2-2; 10 nucleotides line up with TRBD2. Germline V gene lookup returns CDR1 SGHRS and CDR2 YFSETQ. The V segment lost 0 bases and the J segment 3 bases; nucleotides outside the gene matches: 8. The CDR3 length is 18 residues.

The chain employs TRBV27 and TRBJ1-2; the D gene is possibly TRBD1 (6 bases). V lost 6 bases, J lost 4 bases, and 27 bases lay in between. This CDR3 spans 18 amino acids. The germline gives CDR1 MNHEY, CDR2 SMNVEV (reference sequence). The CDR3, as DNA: TGTGCCAGCAGCTTTAGTTCTCCTACAGGGCAACTTTCCTATGGCTACACCTTC. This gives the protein CASSFSSPTGQLSYGYTF.

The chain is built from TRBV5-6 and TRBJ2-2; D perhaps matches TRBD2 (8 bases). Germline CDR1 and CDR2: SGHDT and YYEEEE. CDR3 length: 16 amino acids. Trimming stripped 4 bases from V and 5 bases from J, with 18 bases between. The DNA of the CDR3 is TGTGCCAGCAGCCTCAGGGGGACTAGGCGGACCGGGGAGCTGTTTTTT. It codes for CASSLRGTRRTGELFF.

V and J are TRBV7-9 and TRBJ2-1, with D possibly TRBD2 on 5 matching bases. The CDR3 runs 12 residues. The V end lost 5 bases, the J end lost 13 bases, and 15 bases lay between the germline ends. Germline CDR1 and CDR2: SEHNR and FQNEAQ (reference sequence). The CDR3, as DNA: TGTGCCAGCAGCCCCGAACTAGGATTACAGTTCTTC. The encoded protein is CASSPELGLQFF.

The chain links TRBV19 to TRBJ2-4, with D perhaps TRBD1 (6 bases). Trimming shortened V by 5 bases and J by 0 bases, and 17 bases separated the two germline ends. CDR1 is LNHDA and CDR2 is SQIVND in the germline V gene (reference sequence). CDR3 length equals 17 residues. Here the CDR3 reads CASSLTPGTLAKNIQYF. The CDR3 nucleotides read TGTGCCAGTAGTCTTACCCCCGGGACACTAGCCAAAAACATTCAGTACTTC.

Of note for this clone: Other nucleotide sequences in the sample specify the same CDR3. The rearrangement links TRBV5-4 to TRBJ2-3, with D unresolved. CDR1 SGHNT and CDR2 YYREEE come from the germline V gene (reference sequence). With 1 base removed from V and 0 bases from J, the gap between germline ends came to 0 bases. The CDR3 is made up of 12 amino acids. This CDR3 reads CASSLSTDTQYF. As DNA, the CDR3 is TGTGCCAGCAGCTTGAGCACAGATACGCAGTATTTT. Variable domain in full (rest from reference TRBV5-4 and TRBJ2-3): ETGVTQSPTHLIKTRGQQVTLRCSSQSGHNTVSWYQQALGQGPQFIFQYYREEENGRGNFPPRFSGLQFPNYSSELNVNALELDDSALYLCASSLSTDTQYFGPGTRLTVL.

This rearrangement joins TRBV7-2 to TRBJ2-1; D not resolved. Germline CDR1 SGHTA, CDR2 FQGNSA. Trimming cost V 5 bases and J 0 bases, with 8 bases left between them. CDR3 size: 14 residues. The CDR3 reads CASSPTSSYNEQFF. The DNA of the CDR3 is TGTGCCAGCAGCCCAACGAGCTCCTACAATGAGCAGTTCTTC.

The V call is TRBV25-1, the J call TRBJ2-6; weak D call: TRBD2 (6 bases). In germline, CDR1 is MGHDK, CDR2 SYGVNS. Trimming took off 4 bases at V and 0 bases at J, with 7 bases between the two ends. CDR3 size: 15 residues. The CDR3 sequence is CASSAGSSGANVLTF. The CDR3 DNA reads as TGTGCCAGCAGTGCCGGGAGCTCTGGGGCCAACGTCCTGACTTTC.

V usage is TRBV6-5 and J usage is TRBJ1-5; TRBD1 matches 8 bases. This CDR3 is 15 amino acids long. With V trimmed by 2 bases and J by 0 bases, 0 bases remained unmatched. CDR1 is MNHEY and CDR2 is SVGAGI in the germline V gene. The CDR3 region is CASSYGTGSNQPQHF. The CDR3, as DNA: TGTGCCAGCAGTTACGGGACAGGTAGCAATCAGCCCCAGCATTTT.

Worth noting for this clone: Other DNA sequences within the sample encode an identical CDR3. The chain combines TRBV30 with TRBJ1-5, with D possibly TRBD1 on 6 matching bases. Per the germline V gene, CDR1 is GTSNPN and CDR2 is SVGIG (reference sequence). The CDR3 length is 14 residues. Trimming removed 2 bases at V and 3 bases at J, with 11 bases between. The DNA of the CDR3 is TGTGCCTGGAGTTATGGACAGACCAATCAGCCCCAGCATTTT. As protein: CAWSYGQTNQPQHF.

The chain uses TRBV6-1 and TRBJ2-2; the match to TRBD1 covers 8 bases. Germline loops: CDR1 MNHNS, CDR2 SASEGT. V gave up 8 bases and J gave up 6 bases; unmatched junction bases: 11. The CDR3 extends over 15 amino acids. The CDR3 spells CASSPRGQASGELFF. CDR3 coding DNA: TGTGCCAGCTCCCCCCGGGGACAGGCGTCCGGGGAGCTGTTTTTT.

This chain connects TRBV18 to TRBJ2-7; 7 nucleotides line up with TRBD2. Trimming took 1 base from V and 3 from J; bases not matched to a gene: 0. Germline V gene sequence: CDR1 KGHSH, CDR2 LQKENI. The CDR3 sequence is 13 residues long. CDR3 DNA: TGTGCCAGCTCACCACTAGCGGGCTACGAGCAGTACTTC. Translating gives CASSPLAGYEQYF.

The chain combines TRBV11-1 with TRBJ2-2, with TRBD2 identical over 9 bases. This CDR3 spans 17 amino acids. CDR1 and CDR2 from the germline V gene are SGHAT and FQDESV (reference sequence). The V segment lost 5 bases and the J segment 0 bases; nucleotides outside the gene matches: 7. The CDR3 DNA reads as TGTGCCAGCAGCGTGGAGTTAGCGGGGGCGAACACCGGGGAGCTGTTTTTT. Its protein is CASSVELAGANTGELFF.